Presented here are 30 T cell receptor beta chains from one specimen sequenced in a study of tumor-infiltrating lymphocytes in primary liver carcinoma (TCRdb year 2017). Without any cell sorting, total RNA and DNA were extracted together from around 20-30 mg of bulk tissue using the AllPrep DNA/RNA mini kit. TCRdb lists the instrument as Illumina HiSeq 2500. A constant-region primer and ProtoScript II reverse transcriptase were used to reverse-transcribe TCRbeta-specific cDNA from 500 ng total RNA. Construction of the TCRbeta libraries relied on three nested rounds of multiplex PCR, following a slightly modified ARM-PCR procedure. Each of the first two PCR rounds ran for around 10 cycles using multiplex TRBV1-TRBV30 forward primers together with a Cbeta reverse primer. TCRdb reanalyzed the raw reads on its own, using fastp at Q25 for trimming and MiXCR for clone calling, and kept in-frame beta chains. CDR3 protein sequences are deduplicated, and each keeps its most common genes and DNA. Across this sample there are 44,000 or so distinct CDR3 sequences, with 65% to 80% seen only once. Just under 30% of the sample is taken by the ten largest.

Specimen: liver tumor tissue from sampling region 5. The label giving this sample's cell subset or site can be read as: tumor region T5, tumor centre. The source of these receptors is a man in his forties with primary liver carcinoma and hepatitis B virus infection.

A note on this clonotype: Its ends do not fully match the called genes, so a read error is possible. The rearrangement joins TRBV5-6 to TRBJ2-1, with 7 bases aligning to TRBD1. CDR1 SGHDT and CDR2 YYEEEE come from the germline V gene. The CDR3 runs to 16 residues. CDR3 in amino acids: CASSLEGASSYNERFF. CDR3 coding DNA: TGTGCCAGCAGCTTGGAGGGGGCAAGTTCCTACAATGAGCGGTTTTTC.

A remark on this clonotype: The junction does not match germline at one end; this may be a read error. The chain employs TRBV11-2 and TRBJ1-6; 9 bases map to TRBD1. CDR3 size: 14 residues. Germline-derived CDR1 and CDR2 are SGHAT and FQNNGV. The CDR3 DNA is TGTGCCAGCGGTTTACAGGGGGCGAATTCGCCCCTCCACTTT. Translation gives CASGLQGANSPLHF. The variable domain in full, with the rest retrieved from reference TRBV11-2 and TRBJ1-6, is EAGVAQSPRYKIIEKRQSVAFWCNPISGHATLYWYQQILGQGPKLLIQFQNNGVVDDSQLPKDRFSAERLKGVDSTLKIQPAKLEDSAVYLCASGLQGANSPLHFGNGTRLTVT.

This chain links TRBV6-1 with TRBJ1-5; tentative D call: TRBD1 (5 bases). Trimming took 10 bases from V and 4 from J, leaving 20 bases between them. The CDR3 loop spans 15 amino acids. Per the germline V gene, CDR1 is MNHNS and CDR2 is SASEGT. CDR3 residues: CAMSESGTYNQPQHF. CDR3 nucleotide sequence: TGTGCCATGAGTGAAAGTGGGACCTATAATCAGCCCCAGCATTTT.

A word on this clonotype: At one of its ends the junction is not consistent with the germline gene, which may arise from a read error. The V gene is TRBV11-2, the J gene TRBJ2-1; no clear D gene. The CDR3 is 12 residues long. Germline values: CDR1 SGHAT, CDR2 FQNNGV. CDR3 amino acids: CANSPKYNEQFF. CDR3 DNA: TGTGCCAACAGCCCGAAGTACAATGAGCAATTCTTC.

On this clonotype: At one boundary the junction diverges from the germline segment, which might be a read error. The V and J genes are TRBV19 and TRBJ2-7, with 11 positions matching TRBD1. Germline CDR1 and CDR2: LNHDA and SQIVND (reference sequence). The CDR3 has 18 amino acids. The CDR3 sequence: CASATYLNLDRGPYEQYF. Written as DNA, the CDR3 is TGTGCCAGTGCGACTTACCTCAACCTGGACAGGGGGCCCTACGAGCAGTATTTC.

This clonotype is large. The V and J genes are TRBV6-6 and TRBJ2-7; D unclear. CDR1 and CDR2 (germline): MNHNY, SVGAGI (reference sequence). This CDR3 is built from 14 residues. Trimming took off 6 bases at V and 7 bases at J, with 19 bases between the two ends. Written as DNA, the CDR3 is TGTGCCAGCAGACCTAGGACCCAGGCCCGGGAGCAGTACTTC. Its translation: CASRPRTQAREQYF.

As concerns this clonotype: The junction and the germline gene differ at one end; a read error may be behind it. The CDR3 DNA is TGTGCCAGCTGTTACTCCGGACGTCCTTCCACAGATACGCGGTATTTT. Its translation is CASCYSGRPSTDTRYF. The rearrangement uses TRBV6-2 or TRBV6-3 and TRBJ2-3, with D uncertain. CDR3 length equals 16 residues. Per the germline V gene, CDR1 is MNHEY and CDR2 is SVGEGT.

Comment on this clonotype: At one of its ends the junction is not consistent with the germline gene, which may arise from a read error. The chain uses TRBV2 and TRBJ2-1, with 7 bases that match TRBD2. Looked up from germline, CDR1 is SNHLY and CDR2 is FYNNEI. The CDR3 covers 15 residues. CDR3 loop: CASSLREASYNAQFF. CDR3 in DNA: TGTGCCAGCAGCCTCCGGGAGGCCTCCTACAATGCGCAGTTCTTC.

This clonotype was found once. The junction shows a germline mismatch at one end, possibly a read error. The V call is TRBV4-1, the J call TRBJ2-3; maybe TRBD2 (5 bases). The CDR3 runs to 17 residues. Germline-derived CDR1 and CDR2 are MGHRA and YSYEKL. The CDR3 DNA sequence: TGCGCCAGCAGCCAGGATGTTACACAGTCTAGCACAGATATGCAGTATTTT. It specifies CASSQDVTQSSTDMQYF.

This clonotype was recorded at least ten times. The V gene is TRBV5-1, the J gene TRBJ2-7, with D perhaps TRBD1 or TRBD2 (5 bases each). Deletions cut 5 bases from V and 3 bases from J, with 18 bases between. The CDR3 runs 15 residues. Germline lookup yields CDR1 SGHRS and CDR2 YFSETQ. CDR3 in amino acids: CASSHEWGSLYEQYF. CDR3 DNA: TGCGCCAGCAGTCACGAGTGGGGGTCTCTCTACGAGCAGTACTTC.

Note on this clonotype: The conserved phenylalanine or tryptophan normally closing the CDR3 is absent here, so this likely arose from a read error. In DNA form, the CDR3 reads TGTGCCAGCAGCCTAGATGTAGCGGGAGTGAGTACAGATATGCAGTATCTT. It specifies CASSLDVAGVSTDMQYL. This chain connects TRBV14 to TRBJ2-3; 9 bases match TRBD2. Germline values: CDR1 SGHDN, CDR2 FVKESK. This CDR3 region has 17 residues.

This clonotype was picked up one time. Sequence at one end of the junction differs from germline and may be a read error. The CDR3 loop reads CSDARIGLDAGYIF. For the CDR3, the DNA is TGCAGCGATGCCCGGATAGGGCTTGATGCTGGCTACATCTTC. The chain recombines TRBV29-1 with TRBJ1-2; D not certain. This CDR3 has 14 amino acids. Per germline, CDR1 SQVTM and CDR2 ANQGSEA.

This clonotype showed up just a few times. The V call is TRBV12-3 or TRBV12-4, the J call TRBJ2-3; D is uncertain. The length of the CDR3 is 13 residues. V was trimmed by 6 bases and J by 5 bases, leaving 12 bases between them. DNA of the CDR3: TGTGCCAGCAGCTTGATTAGAGTAGATACGCAGTATTTT. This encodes CASSLIRVDTQYF.

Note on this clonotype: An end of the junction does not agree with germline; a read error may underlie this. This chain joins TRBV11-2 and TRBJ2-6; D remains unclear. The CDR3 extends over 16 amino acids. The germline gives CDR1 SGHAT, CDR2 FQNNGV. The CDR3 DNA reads TGTACCAGTAGCTTATCGTGGGGAAGAGGGGCCAACGTCCTGACTTTC. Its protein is CTSSLSWGRGANVLTF.

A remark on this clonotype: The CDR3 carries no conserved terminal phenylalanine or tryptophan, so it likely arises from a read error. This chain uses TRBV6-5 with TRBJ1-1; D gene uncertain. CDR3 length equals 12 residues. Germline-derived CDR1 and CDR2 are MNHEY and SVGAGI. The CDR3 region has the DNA TGTACCAGCAGCACGCGGGGTGCTGAAGCTTTCTCT. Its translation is CTSSTRGAEAFS.

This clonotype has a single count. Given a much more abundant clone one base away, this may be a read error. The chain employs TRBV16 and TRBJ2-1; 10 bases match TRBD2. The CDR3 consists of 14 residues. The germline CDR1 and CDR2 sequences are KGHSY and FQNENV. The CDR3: CASSQGLANNELFF. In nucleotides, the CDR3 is TGTGCCAGCAGCCAGGGACTAGCGAACAATGAGCTGTTCTTC.

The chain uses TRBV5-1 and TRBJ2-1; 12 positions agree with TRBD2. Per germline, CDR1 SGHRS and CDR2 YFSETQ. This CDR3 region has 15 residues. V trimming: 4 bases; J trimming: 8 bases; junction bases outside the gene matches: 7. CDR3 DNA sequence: TGCGCCAGCAGCGAGACTAGCGGGAGTGTCCATGAGCAGTTCTTC. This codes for CASSETSGSVHEQFF.

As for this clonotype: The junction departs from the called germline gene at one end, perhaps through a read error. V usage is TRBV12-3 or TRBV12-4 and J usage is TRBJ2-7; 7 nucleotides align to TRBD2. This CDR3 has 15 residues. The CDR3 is CAGSLSGIVLHEQYF. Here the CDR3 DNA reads TGTGCCGGCAGTTTAAGCGGGATTGTCCTCCATGAGCAGTACTTC.

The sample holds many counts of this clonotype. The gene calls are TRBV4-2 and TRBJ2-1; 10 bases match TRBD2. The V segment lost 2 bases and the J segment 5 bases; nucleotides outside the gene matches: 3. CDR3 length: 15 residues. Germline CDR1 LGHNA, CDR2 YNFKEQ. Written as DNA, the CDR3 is TGTGCCAGCAGCCAAAGCGGGAGGGGGGACAATGAGCAGTTCTTC. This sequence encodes CASSQSGRGDNEQFF.

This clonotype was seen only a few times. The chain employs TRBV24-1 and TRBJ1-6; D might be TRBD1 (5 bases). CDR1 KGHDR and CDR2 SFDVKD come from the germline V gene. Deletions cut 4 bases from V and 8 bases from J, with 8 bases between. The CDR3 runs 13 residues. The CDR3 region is CATSEQDDSPLHF. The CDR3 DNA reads TGTGCCACCAGTGAACAGGACGATTCACCCCTCCACTTT.

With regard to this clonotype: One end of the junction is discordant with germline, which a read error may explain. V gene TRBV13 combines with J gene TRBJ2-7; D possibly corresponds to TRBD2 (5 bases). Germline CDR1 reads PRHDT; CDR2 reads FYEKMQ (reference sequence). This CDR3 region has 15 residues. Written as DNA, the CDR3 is TGTGTCAGCAGCTTAGTCAGCGGCGAGGTTTATGAGCAGTACTTC. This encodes CVSSLVSGEVYEQYF.

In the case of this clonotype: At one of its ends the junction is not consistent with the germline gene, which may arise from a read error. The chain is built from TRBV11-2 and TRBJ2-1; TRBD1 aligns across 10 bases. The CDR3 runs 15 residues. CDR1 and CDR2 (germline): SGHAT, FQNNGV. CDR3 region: CVSTGGTGDVNEQFF. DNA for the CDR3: TGTGTCAGCACGGGGGGGACAGGGGACGTCAATGAGCAGTTCTTC.

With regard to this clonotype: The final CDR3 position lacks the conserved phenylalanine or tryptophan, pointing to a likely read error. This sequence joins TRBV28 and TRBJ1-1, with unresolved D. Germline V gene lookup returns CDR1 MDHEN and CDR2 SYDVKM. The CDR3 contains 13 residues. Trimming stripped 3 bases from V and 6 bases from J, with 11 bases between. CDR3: CASSLRGAAEAFY. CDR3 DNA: TGTGCCAGCAGTTTGCGCGGAGCCGCTGAAGCTTTCTAT.

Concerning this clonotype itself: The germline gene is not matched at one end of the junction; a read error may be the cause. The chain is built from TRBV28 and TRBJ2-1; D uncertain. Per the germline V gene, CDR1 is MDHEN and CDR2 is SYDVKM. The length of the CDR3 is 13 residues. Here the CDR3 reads CATSIRLYNEQFF. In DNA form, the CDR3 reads TGTGCCACCAGTATCCGCTTATACAATGAGCAGTTCTTC.

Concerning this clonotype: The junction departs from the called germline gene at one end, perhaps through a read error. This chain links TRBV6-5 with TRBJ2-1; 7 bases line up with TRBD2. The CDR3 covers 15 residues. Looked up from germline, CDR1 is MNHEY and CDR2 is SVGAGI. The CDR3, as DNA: TGTGTCAGCAGTCCGGGACTAACGGCATACAATGAGCGGTTCTTC. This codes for CVSSPGLTAYNERFF.

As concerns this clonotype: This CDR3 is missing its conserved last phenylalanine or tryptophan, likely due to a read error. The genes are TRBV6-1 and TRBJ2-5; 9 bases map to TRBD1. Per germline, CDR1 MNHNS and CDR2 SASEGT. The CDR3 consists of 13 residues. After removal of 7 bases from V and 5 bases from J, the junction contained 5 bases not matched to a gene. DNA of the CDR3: TGTGCCAGCAACAGACAGGGGGTTGAGACCCAGTACTCC. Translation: CASNRQGVETQYS.

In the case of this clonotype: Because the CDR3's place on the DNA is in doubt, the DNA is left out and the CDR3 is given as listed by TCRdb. CDR3 in amino acids: CSVNAVGTGTQYF. The chain is built from TRBV29-1 and TRBJ2-3. The V gene's germline CDR1 is SQVTM and CDR2 ANQGSEA. The length of the CDR3 is 13 amino acids, counting both ends.

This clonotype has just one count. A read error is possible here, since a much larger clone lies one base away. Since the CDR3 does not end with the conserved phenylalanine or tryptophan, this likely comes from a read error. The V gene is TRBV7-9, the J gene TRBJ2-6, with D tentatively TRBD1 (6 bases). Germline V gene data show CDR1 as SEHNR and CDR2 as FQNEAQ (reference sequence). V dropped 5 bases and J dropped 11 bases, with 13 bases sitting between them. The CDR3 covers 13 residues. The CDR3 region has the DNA TGTGCCAGCAGCCGACAGGACGGGGACGTCCTGACTGTC. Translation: CASSRQDGDVLTV.

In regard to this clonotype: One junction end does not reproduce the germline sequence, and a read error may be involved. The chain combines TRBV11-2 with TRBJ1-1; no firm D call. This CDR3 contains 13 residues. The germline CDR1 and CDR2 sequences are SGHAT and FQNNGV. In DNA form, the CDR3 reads TGTGCCAGCAAGTCTACAGTGGGCACTGAAGCTTCCTTT. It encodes CASKSTVGTEASF. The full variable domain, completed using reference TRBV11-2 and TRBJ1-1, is EAGVAQSPRYKIIEKRQSVAFWCNPISGHATLYWYQQILGQGPKLLIQFQNNGVVDDSQLPKDRFSAERLKGVDSTLKIQPAKLEDSAVYLCASKSTVGTEASFGQGTRLTVV.

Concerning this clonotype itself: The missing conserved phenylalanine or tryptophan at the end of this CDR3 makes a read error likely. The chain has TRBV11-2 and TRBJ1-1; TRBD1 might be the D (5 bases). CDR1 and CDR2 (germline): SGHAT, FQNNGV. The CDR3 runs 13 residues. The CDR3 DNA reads TGTACCAGCAGTTCTATACGGGACGGGGAAGCTTTCATT. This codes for CTSSSIRDGEAFI.